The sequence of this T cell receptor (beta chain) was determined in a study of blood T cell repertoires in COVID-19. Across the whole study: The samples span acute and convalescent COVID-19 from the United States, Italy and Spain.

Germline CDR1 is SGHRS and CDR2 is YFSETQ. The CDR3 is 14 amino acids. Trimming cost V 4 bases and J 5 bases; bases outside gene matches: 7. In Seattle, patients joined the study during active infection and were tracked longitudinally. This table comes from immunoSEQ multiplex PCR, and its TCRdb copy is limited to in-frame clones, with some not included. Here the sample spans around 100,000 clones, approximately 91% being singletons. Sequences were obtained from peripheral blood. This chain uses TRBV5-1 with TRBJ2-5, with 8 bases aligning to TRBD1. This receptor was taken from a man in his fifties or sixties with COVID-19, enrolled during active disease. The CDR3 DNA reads TGCGCCAGCAGCCCTGGACAGGGCTACGAGACCCAGTACTTC. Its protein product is CASSPGQGYETQYF.